Here is one T cell receptor (beta chain) with its context. This entry belongs to a study of T-cell reconstitution after alpha-beta-depleted transplantation in children. The TCRbeta library incorporated unique molecular identifiers. TCRdb ran MiXCR on the PCR reads and lists one entry per CDR3 protein. The sample has 500,000 to 600,000 distinct CDR3 sequences, roughly 18% seen once. Trimming left V 4 bases short and J 5 bases short, with 8 bases between. Germline CDR1 SEHNR, CDR2 FQNEAQ (reference sequence). The CDR3 extends over 13 amino acids. The chain joins TRBV7-9 to TRBJ2-2; D unclear. The sequencing used PBMCs from the stem cell graft donor, collected from the stem cell graft. This clonotype originated in a human donor who donated a stem cell graft to a child with acute lymphoblastic leukemia. Written as DNA, the CDR3 is TGTGCCAGCAGCTCCCTAGGAACCGGGGAGCTGTTTTTT. It specifies CASSSLGTGELFF.